This T cell receptor beta chain was obtained from a study of CD8+ T cells in alopecia areata. Study-wide background: Treated patients were scored for severity by percent of scalp affected. Study results and caveats: Sequenced scalp T cells also include alphabeta T cells resident in normal skin.

Treatment: oral pan-JAK inhibitor, 5-10 mg twice daily. Using a FACSAria, the CD4+ and CD8+ T cells were sorted from the PBMCs. V lost 0 bases, J lost 9 bases, and 7 bases lay in between. Germline CDR1 SGDLS, CDR2 YYNGEE. CDR3 size: 13 residues. Following RNA extraction, reverse transcription yielded cDNA that acted as the sequencing template. TCRdb keeps only in-frame clones here, not all; method: immunoSEQ multiplex PCR. The table includes about 210,000 clones, 50% to 75% detected once. Worth noting for this clone: Its antigen is not identified.

V is TRBV9 and J is TRBJ2-6; D remains ambiguous. The source material was CD4+ T cells sorted from blood, sampled at week 4, from a patient treated with tofacitinib. The TCR sequence derives from a human donor with alopecia areata. The chain's CDR3 is CASSVGGGNVLTF. In DNA, the CDR3 is TGTGCCAGCAGCGTAGGGGGTGGCAACGTCCTGACTTTC.